Following are 7 T cell receptor beta chains from one sample sequenced in a study of blood T cell repertoires in COVID-19. Repertoires were generated with immunoSEQ multiplex PCR, while TCRdb's copy carries only in-frame clones and drops some. The profile covers approximately 360,000 clones, with more than 70% appearing a single time and 1% to 1.5% taken by the ten largest. The sample was peripheral blood. The source is a man aged 40-55 years with acute or convalescent COVID-19.

The gene calls are TRBV24-1 and TRBJ1-5; D might be TRBD1 (6 bases). Trimming cost V 9 bases and J 7 bases, with 15 bases left between them. Germline-derived CDR1 and CDR2 are KGHDR and SFDVKD. The CDR3 runs to 13 residues. The CDR3 DNA follows: TGTGCCACCTCCCCCGGGGGGGCCCAGCCCCAGCATTTT. This gives the protein CATSPGGAQPQHF.

This chain uses TRBV10-3 with TRBJ2-5; the match to TRBD1 covers 7 bases. This CDR3 spans 14 amino acids. The germline CDR1 and CDR2 sequences are ENHRY and SYGVKD. V trimming: 10 bases; J trimming: 2 bases; junction bases outside the gene matches: 10. CDR3 bases: TGTGCCACCCTACCTACAGGGGTACAAGAGACCCAGTACTTC. It codes for CATLPTGVQETQYF.

V gene TRBV24-1 combines with J gene TRBJ2-6; the match to TRBD1 covers 8 bases. The V gene end was trimmed by 3 bases and the J gene end by 4 bases; junction bases not matched to a gene: 4. Germline CDR1 is KGHDR and CDR2 is SFDVKD. This CDR3 is 16 amino acids long. The DNA for the CDR3 is TGTGCCACCAGTGATCAGGGGGCGACGGGGGCCAACGTCCTGACTTTC. Translation gives CATSDQGATGANVLTF.

This chain joins TRBV4-1 and TRBJ2-7; D possibly corresponds to TRBD1 (6 bases). The length of the CDR3 is 14 residues. Germline CDR1 and CDR2: MGHRA and YSYEKL. V was shortened by 0 bases and J by 3 bases, with 9 bases between the two germline ends. The CDR3 DNA reads as TGCGCCAGCAGCCAAGACTTCAGGGGCTACGAGCAGTACTTC. Its protein product is CASSQDFRGYEQYF.

V gene TRBV30 combines with J gene TRBJ1-1; the D is unclear. The germline V gene has CDR1 GTSNPN and CDR2 SVGIG (reference sequence). The germline V and J ends were trimmed by 3 bases and 4 bases, with 9 bases remaining between them. The CDR3 covers 12 residues. This CDR3 reads CAWRREVTEAFF. DNA of the CDR3: TGTGCCTGGAGAAGGGAGGTCACTGAAGCTTTCTTT.

This chain joins TRBV29-1 and TRBJ2-7, with D possibly matching TRBD2 (6 bases). Germline CDR1 SQVTM, CDR2 ANQGSEA. The V and J ends lost 4 bases and 4 bases respectively, with 17 bases between them. The CDR3 consists of 14 residues. The CDR3 DNA reads TGCAGCGTTGTGGGTAGCGGTGAACTTTACGAGCAGTACTTC. Translation: CSVVGSGELYEQYF.

The chain couples TRBV5-1 to TRBJ1-4; TRBD1 might be the D (6 bases). Trimming removed 7 bases at V and 5 bases at J, with 15 bases between. CDR3 length: 14 amino acids. From germline, CDR1 is SGHRS and CDR2 YFSETQ. The CDR3 protein is CASQTGTANEKLFF. Written as DNA, the CDR3 is TGCGCCAGCCAAACAGGGACGGCAAATGAAAAACTGTTTTTT.